This T cell receptor (beta chain) was sequenced for a study of cytomegalovirus exposure and HLA in healthy donors. Study results and limitations: Using the classifier, cytomegalovirus status was reportedly diagnosed with high specificity and sensitivity. Most TCR beta V segments were productive about 87% or about 30% of the time in an earlier analysis.

CDR1 LGHNT and CDR2 FRNRAP come from the germline V gene. The J segment lost 1 base and the V segment lost 4 bases, leaving 10 bases of the junction unmatched. The CDR3 consists of 18 residues. This clone was counted only a few times. Its antigen remains unidentified. The study ran its PCR with 60 Vbeta and 13 Jbeta primers. The table came from immunoSEQ multiplex PCR; TCRdb's copy has only in-frame clones and leaves some out. This sample yields about 140,000 clones, of which roughly 76% are seen a single time; over 1% belongs to the top ten. The chain is built from TRBV12-5 and TRBJ1-3; 10 bases are shared with TRBD1. The receptor comes from a woman aged 40 to 55 in good health and CMV-seronegative. The sample consisted of PBMCs. This CDR3 reads CASGSTGTGVLSGNTIYF. The CDR3 DNA sequence: TGTGCTAGTGGTTCAACCGGGACAGGGGTGTTATCTGGAAACACCATATATTTT. The full variable domain, with the rest looked up from reference TRBV12-5 and TRBJ1-3, is DARVTQTPRHKVTEMGQEVTMRCQPILGHNTVFWYRQTMMQGLELLAYFRNRAPLDDSGMPKDRFSAEMPDATLATLKIQPSEPRDSAVYFCASGSTGTGVLSGNTIYFGEGSWLTVV.